This T cell receptor beta chain was found in a study of radiation and T cells in renal cell carcinoma. Regarding time point: baseline pretreatment blood. Treatment noted: 15 Gy SBRT to primary tumor, nephrectomy 4 weeks later. Data came from immunoSEQ multiplex PCR; TCRdb stores just in-frame clones and leaves some out. Of 130,000 to 150,000 clones listed, about 88% are singletons. The CDR3 loop spans 12 amino acids. Germline V gene data show CDR1 as GTSNPN and CDR2 as SVGIG (reference sequence). Trimming shortened V by 8 bases and J by 0 bases, and 7 bases separated the two germline ends. This chain links TRBV30 with TRBJ2-2; D unresolved. The sequencing here drew on blood, taken from a patient whose treatment included radiotherapy and nephrectomy. The TCR comes from a woman aged 70 to 79 with renal cell carcinoma. For the CDR3, the DNA is TGTGCCCGGAATACGAACACCGGGGAGCTGTTTTTT. Protein sequence: CARNTNTGELFF.